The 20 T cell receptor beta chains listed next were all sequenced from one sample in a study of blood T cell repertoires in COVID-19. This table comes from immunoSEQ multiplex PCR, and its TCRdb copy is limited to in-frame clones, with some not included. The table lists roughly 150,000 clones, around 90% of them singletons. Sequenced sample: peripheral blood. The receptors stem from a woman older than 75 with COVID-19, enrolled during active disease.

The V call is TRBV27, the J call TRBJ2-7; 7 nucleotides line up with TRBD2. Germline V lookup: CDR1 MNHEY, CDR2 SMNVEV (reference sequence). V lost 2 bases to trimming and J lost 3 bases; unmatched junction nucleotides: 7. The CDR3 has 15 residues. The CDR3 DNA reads TGTGCCAGCAGTTTAAGAGGGAGGGGCAACTACGAGCAGTACTTC. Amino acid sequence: CASSLRGRGNYEQYF.

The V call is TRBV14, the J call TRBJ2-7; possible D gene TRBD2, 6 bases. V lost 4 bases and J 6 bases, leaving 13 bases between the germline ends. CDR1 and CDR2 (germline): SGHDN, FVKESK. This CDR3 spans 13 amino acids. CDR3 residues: CASSLGTRSEQYF. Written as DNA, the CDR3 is TGTGCCAGCAGCCTCGGGACTCGCAGCGAGCAGTACTTC.

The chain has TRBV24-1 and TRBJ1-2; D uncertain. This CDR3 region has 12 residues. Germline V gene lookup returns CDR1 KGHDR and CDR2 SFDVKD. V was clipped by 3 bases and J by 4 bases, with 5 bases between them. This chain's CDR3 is CATSDSFYGYTF. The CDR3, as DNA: TGTGCCACCAGTGATAGCTTCTATGGCTACACCTTC.

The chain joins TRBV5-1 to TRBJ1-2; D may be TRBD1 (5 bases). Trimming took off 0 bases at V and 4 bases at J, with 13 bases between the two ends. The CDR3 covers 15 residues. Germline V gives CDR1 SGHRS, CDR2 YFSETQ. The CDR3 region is CASSLDGQGGYGYTF. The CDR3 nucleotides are TGCGCCAGCAGCTTGGATGGTCAGGGAGGCTATGGCTACACCTTC.

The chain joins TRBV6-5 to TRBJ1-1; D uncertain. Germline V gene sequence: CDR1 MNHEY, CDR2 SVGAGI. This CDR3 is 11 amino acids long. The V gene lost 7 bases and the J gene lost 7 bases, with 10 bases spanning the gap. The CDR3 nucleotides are TGTGCCAGCACCTACGGAGGTGAAGCTTTCTTT. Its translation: CASTYGGEAFF.

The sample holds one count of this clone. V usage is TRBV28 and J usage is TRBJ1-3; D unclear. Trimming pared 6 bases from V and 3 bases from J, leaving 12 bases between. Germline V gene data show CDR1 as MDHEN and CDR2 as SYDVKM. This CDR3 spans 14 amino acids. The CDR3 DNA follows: TGTGCCAGCAGCCAGGCCGGGATTGGAAACACCATATATTTT. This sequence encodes CASSQAGIGNTIYF. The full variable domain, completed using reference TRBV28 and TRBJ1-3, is DVKVTQSSRYLVKRTGEKVFLECVQDMDHENMFWYRQDPGLGLRLIYFSYDVKMKEKGDIPEGYSVSREKKERFSLILESASTNQTSMYLCASSQAGIGNTIYFGEGSWLTVV.

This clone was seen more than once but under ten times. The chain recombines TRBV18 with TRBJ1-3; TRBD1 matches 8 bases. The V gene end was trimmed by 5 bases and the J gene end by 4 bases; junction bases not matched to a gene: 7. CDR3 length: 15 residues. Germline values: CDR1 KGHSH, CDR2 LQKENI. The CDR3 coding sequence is TGTGCCAGCTCATTTGGACAGGGCTCGGGAAACACCATATATTTT. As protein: CASSFGQGSGNTIYF. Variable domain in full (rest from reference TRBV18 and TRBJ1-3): NAGVMQNPRHLVRRRGQEARLRCSPMKGHSHVYWYRQLPEEGLKFMVYLQKENIIDESGMPKERFSAEFPKEGPSILRIQQVVRGDSAAYFCASSFGQGSGNTIYFGEGSWLTVV.

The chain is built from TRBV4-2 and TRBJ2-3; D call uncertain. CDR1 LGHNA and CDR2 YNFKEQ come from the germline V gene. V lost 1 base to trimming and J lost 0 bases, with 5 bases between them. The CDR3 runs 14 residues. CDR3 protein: CASSQVSSTDTQYF. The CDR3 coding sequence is TGTGCCAGCAGCCAAGTCTCTAGCACAGATACGCAGTATTTT.

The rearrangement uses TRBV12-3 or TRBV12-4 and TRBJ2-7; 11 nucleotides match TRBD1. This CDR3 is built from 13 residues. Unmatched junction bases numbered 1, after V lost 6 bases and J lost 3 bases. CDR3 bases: TGTGCCAGCAGCGGGACAGGGGGCTACGAGCAGTACTTC. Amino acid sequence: CASSGTGGYEQYF.

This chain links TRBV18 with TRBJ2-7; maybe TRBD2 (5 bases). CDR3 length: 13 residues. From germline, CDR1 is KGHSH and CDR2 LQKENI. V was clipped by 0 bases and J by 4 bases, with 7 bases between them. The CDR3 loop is CASSPPSGYEQYF. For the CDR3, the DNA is TGTGCCAGCTCACCACCTTCGGGGTACGAGCAGTACTTC. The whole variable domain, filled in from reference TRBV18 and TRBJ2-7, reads NAGVMQNPRHLVRRRGQEARLRCSPMKGHSHVYWYRQLPEEGLKFMVYLQKENIIDESGMPKERFSAEFPKEGPSILRIQQVVRGDSAAYFCASSPPSGYEQYFGPGTRLTVT.

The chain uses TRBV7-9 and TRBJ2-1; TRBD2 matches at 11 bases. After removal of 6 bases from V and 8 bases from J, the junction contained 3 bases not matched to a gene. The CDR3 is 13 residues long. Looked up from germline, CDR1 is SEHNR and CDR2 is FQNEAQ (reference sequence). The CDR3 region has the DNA TGTGCCAGCAGGACTAGCGGGGCCCATGAGCAGTTCTTC. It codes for CASRTSGAHEQFF.

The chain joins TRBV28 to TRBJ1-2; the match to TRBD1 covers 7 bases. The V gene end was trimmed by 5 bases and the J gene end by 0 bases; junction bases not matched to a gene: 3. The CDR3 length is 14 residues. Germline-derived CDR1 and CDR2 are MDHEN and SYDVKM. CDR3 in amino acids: CASSPGTANYGYTF. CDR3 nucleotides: TGTGCCAGCAGTCCCGGGACAGCTAACTATGGCTACACCTTC.

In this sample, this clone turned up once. The CDR3 DNA follows: TGTGCCAGTTCGACTTGGACTGAAGCTTTCTTT. Protein: CASSTWTEAFF. The rearrangement joins TRBV6-5 to TRBJ1-1; D unresolved. V was shortened by 9 bases and J by 5 bases, with 10 bases between the two germline ends. The germline V gene has CDR1 MNHEY and CDR2 SVGAGI. CDR3 length equals 11 residues.

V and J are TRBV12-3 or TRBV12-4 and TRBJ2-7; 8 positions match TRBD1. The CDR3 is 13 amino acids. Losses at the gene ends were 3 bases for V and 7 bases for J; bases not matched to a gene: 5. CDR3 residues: CASSFRGLGEQYF. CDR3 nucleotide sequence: TGTGCCAGCAGTTTCAGGGGGCTAGGGGAGCAGTACTTC.

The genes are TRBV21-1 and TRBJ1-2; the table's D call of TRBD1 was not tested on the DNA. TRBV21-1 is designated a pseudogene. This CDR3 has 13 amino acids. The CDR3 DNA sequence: TGTGCCAGCAGCAAACAGGGCGACTATGGCTACACCTTC. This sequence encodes CASSKQGDYGYTF.

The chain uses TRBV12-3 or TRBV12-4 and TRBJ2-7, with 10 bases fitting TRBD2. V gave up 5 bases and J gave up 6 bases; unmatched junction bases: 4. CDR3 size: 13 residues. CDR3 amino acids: CASSRGLAPEQYF. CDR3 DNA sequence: TGTGCCAGCAGTAGGGGACTAGCGCCCGAGCAGTACTTC.

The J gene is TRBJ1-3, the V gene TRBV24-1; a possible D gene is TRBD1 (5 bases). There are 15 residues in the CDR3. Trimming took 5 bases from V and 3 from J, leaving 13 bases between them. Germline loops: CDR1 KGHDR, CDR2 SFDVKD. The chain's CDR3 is CATSGQGPGGNTIYF. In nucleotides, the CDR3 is TGTGCCACCAGTGGTCAGGGTCCGGGTGGAAACACCATATATTTT.

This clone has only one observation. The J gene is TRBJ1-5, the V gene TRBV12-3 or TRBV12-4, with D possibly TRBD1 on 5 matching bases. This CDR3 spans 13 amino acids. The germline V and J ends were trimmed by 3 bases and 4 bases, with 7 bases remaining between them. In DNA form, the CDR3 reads TGTGCCAGCAGTTTTAGACAGAATCAGCCCCAGCATTTT. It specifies CASSFRQNQPQHF.

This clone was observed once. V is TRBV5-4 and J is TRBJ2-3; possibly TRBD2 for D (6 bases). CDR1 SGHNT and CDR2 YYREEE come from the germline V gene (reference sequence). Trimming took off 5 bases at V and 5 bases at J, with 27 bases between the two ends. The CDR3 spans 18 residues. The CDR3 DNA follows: TGTGCCAGCAGTTTCCCCAACAGACTAGATAAGCATGGAGATACGCAGTATTTT. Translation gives CASSFPNRLDKHGDTQYF.

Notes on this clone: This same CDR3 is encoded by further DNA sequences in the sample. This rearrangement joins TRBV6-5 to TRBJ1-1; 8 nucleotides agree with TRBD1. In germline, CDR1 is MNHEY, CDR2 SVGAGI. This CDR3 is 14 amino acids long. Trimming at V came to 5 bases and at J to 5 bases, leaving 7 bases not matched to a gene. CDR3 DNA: TGTGCCAGCAGTCCCAGGACAGGGTGGACTGAAGCTTTCTTT. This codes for CASSPRTGWTEAFF.